Listed below are T cell receptor beta chains from one sample, sequenced in a study of patients and donors after allogeneic stem cell transplantation. TCRdb re-derived calls from the RT-PCR reads in MiXCR, one entry per CDR3 protein. In the table there are roughly 880,000 distinct CDR3 sequences, more than 15% of which are singletons. The sequenced material came from blood, either unsorted or a sorted T cell fraction (not recorded which). Every receptor here comes from a human donor who was either an allogeneic HSCT recipient or a stem cell or donor lymphocyte infusion donor (not recorded which). It is not recorded whose cells these are; they may come from a transplant donor. Each CDR3 is given with its conserved first and last residue. A D gene is named only where the DNA matches it firmly. Clone size is shown for a subset of rows, as once, few, many or a class of expanded clone.

TRBJ2-7,-,TRBV6-1,-,CASRNADPWAEQYF,TGTGCCAGCAGGAACGCGGACCCCTGGGCCGAGCAGTACTTC
TRBJ2-7,-,TRBV19,-,CASSISLTSSYEQYF,TGTGCCAGTAGTATCTCCTTGACTAGTTCCTACGAGCAGTACTTC
TRBJ2-1,TRBD1,TRBV6-2/TRBV6-3,few,CASSPGTGIGSYNEQFF,TGTGCCAGCAGCCCCGGGACAGGGATTGGATCCTACAATGAGCAGTTCTTC
TRBJ1-1,-,TRBV19,-,CASRQPGTEAFF,TGTGCCAGTAGACAGCCGGGCACTGAAGCTTTCTTT
TRBJ2-3,-,TRBV11-3,-,CASSPATPLGTDTQYF,TGTGCCAGCAGCCCGGCTACGCCTCTAGGCACAGATACGCAGTATTTT
TRBJ2-5,-,TRBV20-1,few,CSASKTQETQYF,TGCAGTGCTAGTAAGACCCAAGAGACCCAGTACTTC
TRBJ2-2,-,TRBV2,few,CARGAARAGELFF,TGTGCCAGAGGGGCCGCGAGGGCCGGGGAGCTGTTTTTT
TRBJ2-7,-,TRBV11-1,-,CASSSGLGRYEQYF,TGTGCCAGCAGCTCGGGACTTGGGCGTTACGAGCAGTACTTC
TRBJ2-1,-,TRBV10-3,many,CAISPQGSISPNEQFF,TGTGCCATCAGTCCCCAGGGAAGTATCAGTCCCAATGAGCAGTTCTTC
TRBJ2-2,TRBD1,TRBV27,-,CASSFTQGAIDTGELFF,TGTGCCAGCAGTTTTACACAGGGGGCAATCGACACCGGGGAGCTGTTTTTT
TRBJ1-5,-,TRBV20-1,many,CSARDYGKRVGQPQHF,TGCAGTGCTAGAGATTATGGGAAAAGGGTCGGACAGCCCCAGCATTTT
TRBJ1-5,TRBD1,TRBV7-8,few,CASSTRGGQGNQPQHF,TGTGCCAGCAGCACCCGAGGGGGACAGGGCAATCAGCCCCAGCATTTT
TRBJ1-2,TRBD1,TRBV4-2,many,CASGQGAGRNYGYTF,TGTGCCAGCGGGCAGGGGGCAGGTAGGAACTATGGCTACACCTTC
TRBJ2-3,-,TRBV7-3,-,CASSLTGNTQYF,TGTGCCAGCAGCTTAACGGGGAATACGCAGTATTTT
TRBJ2-2,-,TRBV6-1,-,CASIEVSKSGELFF,TGTGCCAGCATCGAGGTTAGCAAGTCCGGGGAGCTGTTTTTT
TRBJ2-3,-,TRBV7-2,-,CASSLEPSLDTQYF,TGTGCCAGCAGCTTAGAGCCTAGCCTGGATACGCAGTATTTT
TRBJ2-4,-,TRBV6-1,-,CASRHTGLFGGNIQYF,TGTGCCAGCAGACACACGGGCCTCTTCGGGGGAAACATTCAGTACTTC
TRBJ2-7,TRBD1,TRBV18,-,CASSPPVYRGYEQYF,TGTGCCAGCTCACCACCGGTATACAGGGGCTACGAGCAGTACTTC
TRBJ1-1,TRBD1,TRBV18,few,CASSPGQGVGRTEAFF,TGTGCCAGCTCACCAGGACAGGGGGTGGGGAGGACTGAAGCTTTCTTT
TRBJ2-4,TRBD2,TRBV25-1,-,CASSQPGLKNIQYF,TGTGCCAGCAGTCAACCGGGACTAAAAAACATTCAGTACTTC
TRBJ2-7,-,TRBV30,-,CAWNGGPTYEQYF,TGTGCCTGGAACGGGGGACCGACCTACGAGCAGTACTTC
TRBJ2-5,-,TRBV9,-,CASSVGGEPKTQYF,TGTGCCAGCAGCGTAGGGGGGGAGCCGAAGACCCAGTACTTC
TRBJ1-1,-,TRBV7-6,few,CASSLGDFPSMNTEAFF,TGTGCCAGCAGCTTGGGGGACTTTCCCTCTATGAACACTGAAGCTTTCTTT
TRBJ2-5,-,TRBV24-1,few,CATSDPGQQETQYF,TGTGCCACCAGTGATCCTGGACAGCAAGAGACCCAGTACTTC
TRBJ1-2,-,TRBV21-1,few,CASSKAGPQGAYYGYTF,TGTGCCAGCAGCAAAGCCGGACCCCAGGGGGCATACTATGGCTACACCTTC
TRBJ2-7,TRBD2,TRBV5-1,-,CASSLESGRVPYEQYF,TGCGCCAGCAGCTTGGAGTCCGGGAGGGTACCCTACGAGCAGTACTTC
TRBJ2-7,TRBD1,TRBV5-1,few,CASSHDLGQGAGYEQYF,TGCGCCAGCAGCCACGACCTGGGACAGGGGGCAGGCTACGAGCAGTACTTC
TRBJ1-6,TRBD1,TRBV12-3/TRBV12-4,-,CASSPRDRVNSPLHF,TGTGCCAGCAGCCCTAGAGACAGGGTGAATTCACCCCTCCACTTT
TRBJ2-7,-,TRBV7-2,-,CASSLGWVNYEQYF,TGTGCCAGCAGCTTAGGTTGGGTCAACTACGAGCAGTACTTC
TRBJ2-7,TRBD1,TRBV5-1,few,CASSFSRDRGYEQYF,TGCGCCAGCAGCTTCTCTCGGGACAGGGGGTACGAGCAGTACTTC
TRBJ2-5,TRBD2,TRBV5-1,-,CASSILAGVGGETQYF,TGCGCCAGCAGCATTCTAGCGGGAGTAGGGGGAGAGACCCAGTACTTC
TRBJ2-1,TRBD2,TRBV7-3,-,CASSKGGLGPNEQFF,TGTGCCAGCAGCAAGGGTGGACTAGGCCCCAATGAGCAGTTCTTC
TRBJ2-3,-,TRBV12-3/TRBV12-4,few,CASSPTGFTDTQYF,TGTGCCAGCAGCCCTACAGGGTTCACAGATACGCAGTATTTT
TRBJ2-3,TRBD2,TRBV7-9,-,CASRSTRGGRTDTQYF,TGTGCCAGCAGGTCAACTCGGGGGGGTCGCACAGATACGCAGTATTTT
TRBJ1-3,-,TRBV5-1,-,CASSLGSRAGNTIYF,TGCGCCAGCAGCTTGGGGAGTAGGGCTGGAAACACCATATATTTT
TRBJ2-7,-,TRBV15,few,CATSLQSNYEQYF,TGTGCCACCAGCCTCCAGAGCAACTACGAGCAGTACTTC
TRBJ1-6,TRBD1,TRBV29-1,-,CSVRTGLNSPLHF,TGCAGCGTTAGGACAGGGCTAAATTCACCCCTCCACTTT
TRBJ1-3,-,TRBV12-3/TRBV12-4,many,CASSTGTAGNTIYF,TGTGCCAGCAGCACAGGGACTGCTGGAAACACCATATATTTT
TRBJ2-7,TRBD1,TRBV7-9,-,CASSSRGPLYEQYF,TGTGCCAGCAGCTCAAGGGGGCCACTCTACGAGCAGTACTTC
TRBJ2-2,-,TRBV6-1,few,CASRQLSGTGELFF,TGTGCCAGCCGACAGCTAAGTGGCACCGGGGAGCTGTTTTTT
TRBJ2-4,TRBD1,TRBV12-3/TRBV12-4,many,CASSRGLGTAGGKNIQYF,TGTGCCAGCAGCCGGGGTCTCGGGACAGCCGGAGGCAAAAACATTCAGTACTTC
TRBJ2-1,-,TRBV7-9,many,CASSLGPEQFF,TGTGCCAGCAGCCTGGGGCCTGAGCAGTTCTTC